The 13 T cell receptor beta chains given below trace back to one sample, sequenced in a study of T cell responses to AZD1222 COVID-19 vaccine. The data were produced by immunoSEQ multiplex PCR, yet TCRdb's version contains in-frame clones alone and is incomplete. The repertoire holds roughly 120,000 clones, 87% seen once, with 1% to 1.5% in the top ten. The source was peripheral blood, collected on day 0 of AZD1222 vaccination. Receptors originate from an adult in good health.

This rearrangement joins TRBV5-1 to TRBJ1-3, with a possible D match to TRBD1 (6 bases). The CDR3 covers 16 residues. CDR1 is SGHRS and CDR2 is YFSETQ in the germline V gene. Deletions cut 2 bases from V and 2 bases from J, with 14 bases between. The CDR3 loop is CASSLELTGPGNTIYF. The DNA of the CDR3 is TGCGCCAGCAGCTTAGAGCTTACAGGGCCTGGAAACACCATATATTTT.

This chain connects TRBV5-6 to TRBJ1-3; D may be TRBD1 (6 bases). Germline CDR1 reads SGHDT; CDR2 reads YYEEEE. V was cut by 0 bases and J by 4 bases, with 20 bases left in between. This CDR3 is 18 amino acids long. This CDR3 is CASSLVMEGTGIGNTIYF. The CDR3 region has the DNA TGTGCCAGCAGCTTGGTCATGGAAGGAACAGGGATCGGAAACACCATATATTTT.

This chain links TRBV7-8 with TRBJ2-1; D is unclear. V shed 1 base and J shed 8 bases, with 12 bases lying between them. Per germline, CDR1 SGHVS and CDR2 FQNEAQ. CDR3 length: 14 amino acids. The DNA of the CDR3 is TGTGCCAGCAGCTTAGGGCCCTATAGGGATGAGCAGTTCTTC. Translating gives CASSLGPYRDEQFF.

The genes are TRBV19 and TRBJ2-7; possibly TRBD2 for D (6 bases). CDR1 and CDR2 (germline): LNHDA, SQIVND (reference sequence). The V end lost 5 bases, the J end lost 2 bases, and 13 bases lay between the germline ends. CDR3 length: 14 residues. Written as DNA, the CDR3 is TGTGCCAGTAGTCCGGCAGGAGGGACCTACGAGCAGTACTTC. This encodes CASSPAGGTYEQYF.

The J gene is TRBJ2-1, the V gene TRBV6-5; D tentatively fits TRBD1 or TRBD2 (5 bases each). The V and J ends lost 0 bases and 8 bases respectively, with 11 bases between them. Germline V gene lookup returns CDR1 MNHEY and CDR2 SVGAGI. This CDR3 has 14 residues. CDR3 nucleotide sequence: TGTGCCAGCAGTTACTCGGGGGTTGAGGATGAGCAGTTCTTC. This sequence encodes CASSYSGVEDEQFF.

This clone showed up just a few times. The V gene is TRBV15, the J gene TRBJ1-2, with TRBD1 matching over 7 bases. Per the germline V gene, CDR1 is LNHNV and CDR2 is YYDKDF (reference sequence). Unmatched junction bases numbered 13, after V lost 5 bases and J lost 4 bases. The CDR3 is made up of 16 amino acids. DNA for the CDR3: TGTGCCACCAGCCCGCGGGCAGGGGGTGGAACCTATGGCTACACCTTC. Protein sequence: CATSPRAGGGTYGYTF.

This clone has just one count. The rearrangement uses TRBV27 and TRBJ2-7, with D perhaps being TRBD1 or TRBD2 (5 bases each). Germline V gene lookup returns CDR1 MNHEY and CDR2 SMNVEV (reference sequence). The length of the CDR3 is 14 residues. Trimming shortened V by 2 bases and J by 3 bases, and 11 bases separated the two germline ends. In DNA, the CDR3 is TGTGCCAGCAGTTTACGGGGCTGGGTCTACGAGCAGTACTTC. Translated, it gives CASSLRGWVYEQYF.

The CDR3 spells CASSLGPGYTF. CDR3 bases: TGTGCCAGCAGCTTGGGTCCCGGCTACACCTTC. This sequence joins TRBV5-6 and TRBJ1-2; D remains ambiguous. Trimming pared 0 bases from V and 8 bases from J, leaving 5 bases between. Germline CDR1 SGHDT, CDR2 YYEEEE. This CDR3 region has 11 residues.

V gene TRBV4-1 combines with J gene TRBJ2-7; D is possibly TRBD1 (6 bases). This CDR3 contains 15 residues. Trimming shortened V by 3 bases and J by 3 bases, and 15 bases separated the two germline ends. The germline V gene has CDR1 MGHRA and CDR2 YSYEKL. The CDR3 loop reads CASSQIDRKGYEQYF. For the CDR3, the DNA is TGCGCCAGCAGCCAGATAGACAGGAAGGGCTACGAGCAGTACTTC.

Written as DNA, the CDR3 is TGTGCCAGTAGTATAGGGCCGGGACAGAACACTGAAGCTTTCTTT. It codes for CASSIGPGQNTEAFF. This chain links TRBV19 with TRBJ1-1, with TRBD1 as a possible D gene (6 bases). The germline gives CDR1 LNHDA, CDR2 SQIVND (reference sequence). This CDR3 region has 15 residues. The V gene lost 1 base and the J gene lost 1 base, with 10 bases spanning the gap.

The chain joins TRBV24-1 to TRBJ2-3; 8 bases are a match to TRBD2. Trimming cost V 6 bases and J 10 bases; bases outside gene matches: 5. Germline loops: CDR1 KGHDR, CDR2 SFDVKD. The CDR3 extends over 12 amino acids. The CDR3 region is CATSPGGGSQYF. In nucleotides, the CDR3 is TGTGCCACCAGTCCCGGGGGGGGGTCGCAGTATTTT.

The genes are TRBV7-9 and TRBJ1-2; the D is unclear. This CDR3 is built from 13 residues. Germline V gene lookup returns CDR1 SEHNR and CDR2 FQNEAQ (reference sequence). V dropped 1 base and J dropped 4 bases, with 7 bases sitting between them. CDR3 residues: CASSLVRAYGYTF. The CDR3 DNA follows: TGTGCCAGCAGCTTAGTGCGGGCCTATGGCTACACCTTC. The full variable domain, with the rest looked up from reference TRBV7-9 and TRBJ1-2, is DTGVSQNPRHKITKRGQNVTFRCDPISEHNRLYWYRQTLGQGPEFLTYFQNEAQLEKSRLLSDRFSAERPKGSFSTLEIQRTEQGDSAMYLCASSLVRAYGYTFGSGTRLTVV.

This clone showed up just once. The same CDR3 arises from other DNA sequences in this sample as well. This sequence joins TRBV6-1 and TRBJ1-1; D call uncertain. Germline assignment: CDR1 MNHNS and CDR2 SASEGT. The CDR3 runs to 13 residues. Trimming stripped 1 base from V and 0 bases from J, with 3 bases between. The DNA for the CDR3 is TGTGCCAGCAGTGAAGGCGTGAACACTGAAGCTTTCTTT. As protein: CASSEGVNTEAFF.